The entry that follows covers one T cell receptor (beta chain) sequence. Its antigen is unknown. This record comes from a study of cytomegalovirus exposure and HLA in healthy donors. Notes on the study in general: Among TCR beta chains of equal frequency, HLA-associated ones were more clonally expanded in a later analysis.

It was with 60 Vbeta and 13 Jbeta primers that the PCR ran. Clones were read by immunoSEQ multiplex PCR, and TCRdb kept only the in-frame ones, dropping some. Among roughly 200,000 clones listed, around 81% were seen once. Germline values: CDR1 SGDLS, CDR2 YYNGEE. The length of the CDR3 is 14 residues. V was clipped by 0 bases and J by 9 bases; unmatched bases: 3. Input material: PBMCs. V gene TRBV9 combines with J gene TRBJ1-6, with 7 bases that match TRBD1. This TCR came from a man in his thirties or forties in good health and CMV-seronegative. The CDR3 protein is CASSVEGGGSPLHF. The DNA of the CDR3 is TGTGCCAGCAGCGTAGAAGGGGGCGGTTCACCCCTCCACTTT. Full variable domain (missing parts from reference TRBV9 and TRBJ1-6): DSGVTQTPKHLITATGQRVTLRCSPRSGDLSVYWYQQSLDQGLQFLIQYYNGEERAKGNILERFSAQQFPDLHSELNLSSLELGDSALYFCASSVEGGGSPLHFGNGTRLTVT.